The 32 T cell receptor beta chains reported below all come from one sample, sequenced in a study of graft-versus-host responses after intestinal transplantation. Assay used: immunoSEQ multiplex PCR; TCRdb lists only in-frame clones, some missing. The sample records approximately 90,000 clones, around 80% being singletons. The antigens of these receptors remain unknown. The sample was unstimulated CD4+ T cells sorted from spleen or lymph node cells, taken before intestinal transplant. Source of these receptors: a human donor who received an intestinal transplant.

This clone was picked up a small number of times. This chain joins TRBV18 and TRBJ2-7, with D possibly being TRBD1 (5 bases). Germline CDR1 reads KGHSH; CDR2 reads LQKENI. The CDR3 contains 14 residues. V was shortened by 2 bases and J by 6 bases, with 14 bases between the two germline ends. The CDR3 coding sequence is TGTGCCAGCTCACCAAGTCAGGGTTGGGGCGAGCAGTACTTC. It specifies CASSPSQGWGEQYF.

The chain joins TRBV5-1 to TRBJ2-5, with D maybe TRBD2 (6 bases). Germline CDR1 SGHRS, CDR2 YFSETQ. CDR3 length: 14 amino acids. Trimming removed 0 bases at V and 3 bases at J, with 9 bases between. The CDR3 nucleotides are TGCGCCAGCAGCTTGGTGGTAGCGGAAGAGACCCAGTACTTC. This encodes CASSLVVAEETQYF.

On this clone: Compared with germline, one end of the junction differs, possibly owing to a read error. This sequence joins TRBV5-1 and TRBJ2-7; possible D gene TRBD2, 6 bases. This CDR3 is 12 amino acids long. The germline CDR1 and CDR2 sequences are SGHRS and YFSETQ. The CDR3 region is CASSMEGLPKTF. CDR3 nucleotides: TGCGCCAGCAGCATGGAGGGACTCCCCAAGACCTTC.

The chain couples TRBV28 to TRBJ1-1, with D tentatively TRBD1 (6 bases). Trimming cost V 6 bases and J 3 bases, with 14 bases left between them. Germline-derived CDR1 and CDR2 are MDHEN and SYDVKM. CDR3 length equals 14 residues. The chain's CDR3 is CASRTLTGYTEAFF. CDR3 sequence (DNA): TGTGCCAGCAGGACTTTAACAGGGTACACTGAAGCTTTCTTT.

The gene calls are TRBV5-4 and TRBJ2-3, with 8 bases aligning to TRBD2. This CDR3 spans 15 amino acids. V gave up 2 bases and J gave up 1 base; unmatched junction bases: 3. Per the germline V gene, CDR1 is SGHNT and CDR2 is YYREEE (reference sequence). This chain's CDR3 is CASSLGRGGTDTQYF. DNA of the CDR3: TGTGCCAGCAGCTTAGGGCGGGGGGGCACAGATACGCAGTATTTT.

V and J are TRBV5-4 and TRBJ1-1; TRBD1 aligns across 8 bases. The CDR3 length is 15 residues. V dropped 3 bases and J dropped 5; count of bases not matched to a gene: 9. CDR1 and CDR2 from the germline V gene are SGHNT and YYREEE (reference sequence). CDR3 nucleotides: TGTGCCAGCAGCTCCCAGGGACAGGTAGGGACTGAAGCTTTCTTT. Protein product: CASSSQGQVGTEAFF.

J is TRBJ1-4 and V is TRBV5-1, with D perhaps matching TRBD1 (6 bases). CDR1 is SGHRS, CDR2 YFSETQ, per germline. Trimming cost V 5 bases and J 4 bases, with 12 bases left between them. The CDR3 has 14 amino acids. The CDR3 reads CASRPQGINEKLFF. In DNA form, the CDR3 reads TGCGCCAGCAGGCCACAGGGAATTAATGAAAAACTGTTTTTT.

This clone appeared a few times. V and J are TRBV4-1 and TRBJ2-7, with TRBD1 matching over 7 bases. The CDR3 runs to 14 residues. Looked up from germline, CDR1 is MGHRA and CDR2 is YSYEKL. V lost 8 bases to trimming and J lost 0 bases; unmatched junction nucleotides: 7. The CDR3, as DNA: TGCGCCAGCCGGGCGAACAGGGGCTCCTACGAGCAGTACTTC. This gives the protein CASRANRGSYEQYF.

Comments on this clone: The sample carries other DNA sequences with the same CDR3. The J gene is TRBJ2-3, the V gene TRBV5-1, with 7 positions matching TRBD2. This CDR3 is 14 amino acids long. After removal of 2 bases from V and 1 base from J, the junction contained 1 base not matched to a gene. The germline gives CDR1 SGHRS, CDR2 YFSETQ. The CDR3 nucleotides are TGCGCCAGCAGCTTTGGGGGGGGCACAGATACGCAGTATTTT. This translates into CASSFGGGTDTQYF.

The chain combines TRBV6-5 with TRBJ2-1; 7 positions agree with TRBD2. J was trimmed by 5 bases and V by 6 bases; bases with no gene match: 10. The germline V gene has CDR1 MNHEY and CDR2 SVGAGI. The CDR3 is made up of 15 amino acids. This chain's CDR3 is CASSPLGDYNNEQFF. CDR3 bases: TGTGCCAGCAGCCCCTTGGGGGACTATAACAATGAGCAGTTCTTC.

The count of this clone is one. The chain couples TRBV6-1 to TRBJ2-5; 13 bases fit TRBD2. Germline-derived CDR1 and CDR2 are MNHNS and SASEGT. The CDR3 contains 15 residues. Trimming removed 5 bases from V and 2 bases from J; junction bases left unmatched: 2. The CDR3 DNA reads TGTGCCAGCAGTAGACTAGCGGGGGGTCAAGAGACCCAGTACTTC. It is translated as CASSRLAGGQETQYF.

The J gene is TRBJ2-6, the V gene TRBV19, with TRBD2 as a possible D gene (6 bases). Germline V gene lookup returns CDR1 LNHDA and CDR2 SQIVND (reference sequence). V gave up 7 bases and J gave up 1 base, with 8 bases separating them. The CDR3 is 14 residues long. The CDR3 sequence is CASMGGSGANVLTF. The CDR3 DNA reads as TGTGCCAGTATGGGGGGTTCTGGGGCCAACGTCCTGACTTTC. The full variable domain, completed using reference TRBV19 and TRBJ2-6, is DGGITQSPKYLFRKEGQNVTLSCEQNLNHDAMYWYRQDPGQGLRLIYYSQIVNDFQKGDIAEGYSVSREKKESFPLTVTSAQKNPTAFYLCASMGGSGANVLTFGAGSRLTVL.

The CDR3 is CASSPYNQPQHF. The CDR3 region has the DNA TGTGCCAGCAGTCCGTATAATCAGCCCCAGCATTTT. The rearrangement uses TRBV28 and TRBJ1-5; no reliable D call. This CDR3 is built from 12 residues. V was trimmed by 5 bases and J by 4 bases, leaving 6 bases between them. Germline V gives CDR1 MDHEN, CDR2 SYDVKM.

CDR3 bases: TGCGCCAGCAGCCCTGCGGGCAGGGGGCAGGTAGATACGCAGTATTTT. This gives the protein CASSPAGRGQVDTQYF. The chain uses TRBV5-1 and TRBJ2-3; 8 nucleotides match TRBD1. The CDR3 sequence is 16 residues long. Germline V gives CDR1 SGHRS, CDR2 YFSETQ. The trim removed 4 bases at V and 5 bases at J, leaving 12 bases unmatched.

V and J are TRBV28 and TRBJ2-7, with D possibly matching TRBD2 (6 bases). CDR1 is MDHEN and CDR2 is SYDVKM in the germline V gene. This CDR3 contains 14 residues. Deletions cut 10 bases from V and 4 bases from J, with 20 bases between. As DNA, the CDR3 is TGTGCCACCTTAGGGGCTAGAGGAGGGTACGAGCAGTACTTC. Amino acids: CATLGARGGYEQYF.

The chain is built from TRBV7-9 and TRBJ2-7; D might be TRBD1 (9 bases). The CDR3 length is 14 residues. V was cut by 5 bases and J by 3 bases, with 14 bases left in between. The germline gives CDR1 SEHNR, CDR2 FQNEAQ (reference sequence). CDR3 in DNA: TGTGCCAGCAGCCGGGGGGGACAGGGCTACGAGCAGTACTTC. This sequence encodes CASSRGGQGYEQYF.

V is TRBV2 and J is TRBJ2-7; 8 bases map to TRBD1. The CDR3 sequence is 16 residues long. Losses at the gene ends were 6 bases for V and 2 bases for J; bases not matched to a gene: 12. From germline, CDR1 is SNHLY and CDR2 FYNNEI. DNA of the CDR3: TGTGCCAGCAGCCCACAGAGGACAGGGATTACCTACGAGCAGTACTTC. This codes for CASSPQRTGITYEQYF.

The chain combines TRBV6-5 with TRBJ1-4; no clear D gene. The germline gives CDR1 MNHEY, CDR2 SVGAGI. Trimming took 0 bases from V and 5 from J, leaving 4 bases between them. This CDR3 has 13 residues. The DNA of the CDR3 is TGTGCCAGCAGTTACTCGTTAAATGAAAAACTGTTTTTT. Translated, it gives CASSYSLNEKLFF.

The V and J genes are TRBV7-8 and TRBJ2-2; D is perhaps TRBD2 (7 bases). The V end was cut by 1 base, the J end by 4 bases, with 10 bases between. Germline lookup yields CDR1 SGHVS and CDR2 FQNEAQ. CDR3 length: 15 residues. The CDR3 loop is CASSLGGGRTGELFF. The CDR3 coding sequence is TGTGCCAGCAGCTTAGGGGGGGGGCGCACCGGGGAGCTGTTTTTT.

This chain joins TRBV6-5 and TRBJ2-1, with D unclear. This CDR3 is 12 amino acids long. CDR1 is MNHEY and CDR2 is SVGAGI in the germline V gene. V dropped 0 bases and J dropped 11 bases, with 8 bases sitting between them. In DNA form, the CDR3 reads TGTGCCAGCAGTTACTCGGGTAGCCAGCAGTTCTTC. Translated: CASSYSGSQQFF.

The chain uses TRBV5-5 and TRBJ2-1; D gene uncertain. CDR3 length: 15 residues. Germline-derived CDR1 and CDR2 are SGHKS and YYEKEE (reference sequence). Trimming left V 0 bases short and J 3 bases short, with 10 bases between. CDR3 coding DNA: TGTGCCAGCAGCTTGGTACCGGGTATCTACAATGAGCAGTTCTTC. This codes for CASSLVPGIYNEQFF.

The chain's CDR3 is CASSLSEEKLFF. CDR3 coding DNA: TGCGCCAGCAGCCTAAGTGAAGAAAAACTGTTTTTT. The rearrangement uses TRBV5-1 and TRBJ1-4; D uncertain. The germline gives CDR1 SGHRS, CDR2 YFSETQ. Trimming took 4 bases from V and 8 from J, leaving 9 bases between them. The CDR3 is 12 amino acids. The variable domain in full, completed from reference TRBV5-1 and TRBJ1-4, reads KAGVTQTPRYLIKTRGQQVTLSCSPISGHRSVSWYQQTPGQGLQFLFEYFSETQRNKGNFPGRFSGRQFSNSRSEMNVSTLELGDSALYLCASSLSEEKLFFGSGTQLSVL.

The chain uses TRBV7-9 and TRBJ1-5; TRBD1 agrees at 7 bases. Unmatched junction bases numbered 8, after V lost 5 bases and J lost 4 bases. The CDR3 runs 15 residues. Germline V gene sequence: CDR1 SEHNR, CDR2 FQNEAQ (reference sequence). Here the CDR3 reads CASSQIGGLNQPQHF. In DNA, the CDR3 is TGTGCCAGCAGCCAGATAGGGGGCCTTAATCAGCCCCAGCATTTT.

The chain carries TRBV5-5 and TRBJ2-7; 10 nucleotides align to TRBD1. With 4 bases clipped from V and 7 bases from J, the junction kept 5 bases outside the gene matches. CDR1 and CDR2 (germline): SGHKS, YYEKEE (reference sequence). The CDR3 has 13 amino acids. CDR3 residues: CASSRDRGREQYF. CDR3 sequence (DNA): TGTGCCAGCAGCCGGGACAGGGGACGGGAGCAGTACTTC.

The V and J genes are TRBV15 and TRBJ1-3; D remains ambiguous. Trimming cost V 0 bases and J 0 bases, with 12 bases left between them. Germline CDR1 and CDR2: LNHNV and YYDKDF (reference sequence). The CDR3 is 17 residues long. CDR3 coding DNA: TGTGCCACCAGCAGAGAGCAGCCCAGGCTCTCTGGAAACACCATATATTTT. Its protein product is CATSREQPRLSGNTIYF. The complete variable domain, with remaining parts taken from reference TRBV15 and TRBJ1-3, reads DAMVIQNPRYQVTQFGKPVTLSCSQTLNHNVMYWYQQKSSQAPKLLFHYYDKDFNNEADTPDNFQSRRPNTSFCFLDIRSPGLGDTAMYLCATSREQPRLSGNTIYFGEGSWLTVV.

The J gene is TRBJ1-1, the V gene TRBV5-1; 10 bases map to TRBD1. V lost 0 bases to trimming and J lost 0 bases; unmatched junction nucleotides: 2. The CDR3 runs 16 residues. Germline CDR1 SGHRS, CDR2 YFSETQ. CDR3 DNA sequence: TGCGCCAGCAGCTTGGGGGACAGGGGAATGAACACTGAAGCTTTCTTT. Its translation: CASSLGDRGMNTEAFF.

V usage is TRBV28 and J usage is TRBJ2-2; 9 bases agree with TRBD1. Germline CDR1 and CDR2: MDHEN and SYDVKM. V was clipped by 11 bases and J by 2 bases; unmatched bases: 9. This CDR3 has 15 amino acids. As DNA, the CDR3 is TGTGCCGGAGCCAGACAGGGGGGTAACACCGGGGAGCTGTTTTTT. Translation gives CAGARQGGNTGELFF.

V gene TRBV18 combines with J gene TRBJ1-3; D is unresolved. The CDR3 has 15 amino acids. Germline V CDR1 and CDR2: KGHSH, LQKENI. V was pared by 1 base and J by 0 bases, with 7 bases between. The CDR3 spells CASSPLGFSGNTIYF. CDR3 bases: TGTGCCAGCTCACCACTCGGGTTCTCTGGAAACACCATATATTTT.

CDR3 DNA: TGTGCCAGCAGTTACGGACAGGGACATCAGCCCCAGCATTTT. As protein: CASSYGQGHQPQHF. The chain joins TRBV6-6 to TRBJ1-5; 8 positions match TRBD1. The CDR3 loop spans 14 amino acids. The V and J ends lost 2 bases and 5 bases, in that order; junction bases with no gene match: 2. CDR1 and CDR2 (germline): MNHNY, SVGAGI (reference sequence).

V is TRBV28 and J is TRBJ2-1; TRBD2 agrees at 9 bases. The CDR3 consists of 15 residues. CDR1 and CDR2 from the germline V gene are MDHEN and SYDVKM. The CDR3 DNA follows: TGTCCAAATCAACCCCCAGCGGGAGGAGGGAATGAGCAGTTCTTC. This translates into CPNQPPAGGGNEQFF.

V and J are TRBV4-1 and TRBJ2-1; 7 bases align to TRBD2. J gave up 2 bases and V 5 bases, and 6 bases lay outside the gene matches. Germline lookup yields CDR1 MGHRA and CDR2 YSYEKL. This CDR3 has 15 amino acids. CDR3 region: CASSSRGFPYNEQFF. For the CDR3, the DNA is TGCGCCAGCAGCTCGCGGGGGTTCCCCTACAATGAGCAGTTCTTC.

This clone was recorded only once. This sample also contains other DNA sequences that code for the same CDR3. CDR3 nucleotide sequence: TGTGCCAGCTCACCAGGGGCGGGGGGATACAATGAGCAGTTCTTC. Protein product: CASSPGAGGYNEQFF. This rearrangement joins TRBV18 to TRBJ2-1; TRBD2 matches at 8 bases. CDR1 KGHSH and CDR2 LQKENI come from the germline V gene. The junction had 4 bases not matched to a gene; V was cut back by 2 bases and J by 4 bases. The CDR3 is 15 residues long.